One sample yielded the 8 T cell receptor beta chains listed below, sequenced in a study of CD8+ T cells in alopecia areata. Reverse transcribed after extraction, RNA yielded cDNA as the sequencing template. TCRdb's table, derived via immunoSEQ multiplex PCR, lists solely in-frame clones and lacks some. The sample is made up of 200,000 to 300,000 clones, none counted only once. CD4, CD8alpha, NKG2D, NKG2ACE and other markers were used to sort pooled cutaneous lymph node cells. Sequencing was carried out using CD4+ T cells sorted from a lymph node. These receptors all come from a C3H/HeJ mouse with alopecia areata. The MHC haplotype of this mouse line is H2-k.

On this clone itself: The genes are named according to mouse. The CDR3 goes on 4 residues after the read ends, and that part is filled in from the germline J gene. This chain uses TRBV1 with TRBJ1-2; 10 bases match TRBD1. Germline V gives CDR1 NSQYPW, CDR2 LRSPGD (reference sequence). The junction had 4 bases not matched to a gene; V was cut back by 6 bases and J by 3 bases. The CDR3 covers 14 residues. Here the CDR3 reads CTCSDRGQDSDYTF. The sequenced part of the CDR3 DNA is TGCACCTGCAGCGACAGGGGGCAGGACTCC. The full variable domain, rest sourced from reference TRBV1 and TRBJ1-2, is VTLLEQNPRWRLVPRGQAVNLRCILKNSQYPWMSWYQQDLQKQLQWLFTLRSPGDKEVKSLPGADYLATRVTDTELRLQVANMSQGRTLYCTCSDRGQDSDYTFGSGTRLLVI.

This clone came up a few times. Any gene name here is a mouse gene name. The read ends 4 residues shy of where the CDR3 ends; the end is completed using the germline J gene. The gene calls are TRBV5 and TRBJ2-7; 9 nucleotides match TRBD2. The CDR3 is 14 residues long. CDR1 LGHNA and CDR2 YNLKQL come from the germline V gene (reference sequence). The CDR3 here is CASSQDYWGDEQYF. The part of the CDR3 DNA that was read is TGTGCCAGCAGCCAAGATTACTGGGGGGAT.

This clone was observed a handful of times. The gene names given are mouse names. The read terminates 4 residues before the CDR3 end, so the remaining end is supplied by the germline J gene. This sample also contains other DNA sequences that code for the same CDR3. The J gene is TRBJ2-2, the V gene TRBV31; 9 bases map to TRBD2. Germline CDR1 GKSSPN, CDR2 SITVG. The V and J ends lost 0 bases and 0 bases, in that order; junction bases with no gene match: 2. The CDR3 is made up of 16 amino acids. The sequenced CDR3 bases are TGTGCCTGGAGTCTCGACTGGGGGTCAAACACCGGG. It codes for CAWSLDWGSNTG. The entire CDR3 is CAWSLDWGSNTGQLYF.

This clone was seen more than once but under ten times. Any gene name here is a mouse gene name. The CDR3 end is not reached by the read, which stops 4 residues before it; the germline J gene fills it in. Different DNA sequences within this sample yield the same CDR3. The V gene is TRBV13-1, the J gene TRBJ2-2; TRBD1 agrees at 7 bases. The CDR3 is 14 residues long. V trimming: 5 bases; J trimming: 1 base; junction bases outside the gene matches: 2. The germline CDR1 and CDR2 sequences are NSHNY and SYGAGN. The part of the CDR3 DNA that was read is TGTGCCAGCAGAGACAGGGAAAACACCGGG. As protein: CASRDRENTG. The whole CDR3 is CASRDRENTGQLYF.

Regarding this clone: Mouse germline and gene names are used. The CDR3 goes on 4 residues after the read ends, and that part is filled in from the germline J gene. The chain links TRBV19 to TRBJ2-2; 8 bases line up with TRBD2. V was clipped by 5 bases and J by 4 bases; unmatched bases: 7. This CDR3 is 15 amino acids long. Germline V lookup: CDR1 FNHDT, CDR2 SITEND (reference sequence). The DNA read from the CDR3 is TGTGCCAGCAGGCCGACTGGGGCCCCCACCGGG. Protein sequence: CASRPTGAPTG. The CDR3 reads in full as CASRPTGAPTGQLYF. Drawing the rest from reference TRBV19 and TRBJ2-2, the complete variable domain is GGIITQTPKFLIGQEGQKLTLKCQQNFNHDTMYWYRQDSGKGLRLIYYSITENDLQKGDLSEGYDASREKKSSFSLTVTSAQKNEMAVFLCASRPTGAPTGQLYFGEGSKLTVL.

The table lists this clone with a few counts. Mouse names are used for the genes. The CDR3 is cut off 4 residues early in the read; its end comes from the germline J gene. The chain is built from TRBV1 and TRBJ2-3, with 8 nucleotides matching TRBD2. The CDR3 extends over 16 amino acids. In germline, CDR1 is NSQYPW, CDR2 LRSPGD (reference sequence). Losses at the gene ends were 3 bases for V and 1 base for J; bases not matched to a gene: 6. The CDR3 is CTCSATSGGRAETLYF. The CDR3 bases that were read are TGCACCTGCAGTGCGACCTCGGGGGGGCGTGCAGAA. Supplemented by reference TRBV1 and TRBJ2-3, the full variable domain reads VTLLEQNPRWRLVPRGQAVNLRCILKNSQYPWMSWYQQDLQKQLQWLFTLRSPGDKEVKSLPGADYLATRVTDTELRLQVANMSQGRTLYCTCSATSGGRAETLYFGSGTRLTVL.

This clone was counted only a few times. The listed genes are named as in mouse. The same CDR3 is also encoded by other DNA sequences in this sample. CDR3 amino acids: CASSLLSDYTF. The DNA read from the CDR3 is TGTGCCAGCTCTCTTCTCTCC. The V and J genes are TRBV12-1 and TRBJ1-2; no clear D gene. The read falls 4 residues short of the CDR3 end, and the missing part is taken from the germline J gene. The CDR3 has 11 amino acids. The ends were cut back, 1 base at V and 4 bases at J, with 3 bases in the middle. The germline V gene has CDR1 SGHSN and CDR2 HYEKVE.

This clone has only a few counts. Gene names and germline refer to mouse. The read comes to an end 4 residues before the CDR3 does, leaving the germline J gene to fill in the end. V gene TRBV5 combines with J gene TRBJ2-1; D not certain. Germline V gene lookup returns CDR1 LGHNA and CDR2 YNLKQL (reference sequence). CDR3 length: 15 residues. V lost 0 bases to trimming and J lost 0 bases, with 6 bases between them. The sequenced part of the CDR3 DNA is TGTGCCAGCAGCCAAGACGCTGGTAACTATGCT. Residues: CASSQDAGNYA. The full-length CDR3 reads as CASSQDAGNYAEQFF.